This T cell receptor beta chain was observed in a study of a mutant IDH1 vaccine in newly diagnosed glioma. Study-wide background: Vaccine administration was initiated 4-6 weeks following radiotherapy alone, or with temozolomide cycles.

Profiling relied on immunoSEQ multiplex PCR, and the TCRdb table lists in-frame clones only, not all of them. Of around 40,000 clones listed, 84% are singletons. Time point: week 11, during vaccination. What each vaccine dose contained was 300 ug of mutant IDH1 20-mer peptide, accompanied by topical imiquimod. Worth noting for this clone: Its cognate antigen is unknown.

The specimen was PBMCs, collected from a glioma patient whose treatment included an IDH1 peptide vaccine. This clonotype was sampled from a man aged 40-55 years with glioma.

The chain's CDR3 is CASSELSTDTQYF. In nucleotides, the CDR3 is TGTGCCAGCAGCGAGCTTAGCACAGATACGCAGTATTTT. This chain uses TRBV7-2 with TRBJ2-3; no firm D call. V was clipped by 5 bases and J by 0 bases, with 6 bases between them. The length of the CDR3 is 13 residues. Germline V gene data show CDR1 as SGHTA and CDR2 as FQGNSA.